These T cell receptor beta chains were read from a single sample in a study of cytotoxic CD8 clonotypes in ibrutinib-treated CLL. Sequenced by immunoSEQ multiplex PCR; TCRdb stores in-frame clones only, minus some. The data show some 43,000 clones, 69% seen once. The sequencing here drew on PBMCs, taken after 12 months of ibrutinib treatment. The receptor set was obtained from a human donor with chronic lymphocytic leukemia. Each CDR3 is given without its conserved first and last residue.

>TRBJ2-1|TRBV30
AWSGSGLNEQF
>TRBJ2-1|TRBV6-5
ASSYPRLAGRNEQF
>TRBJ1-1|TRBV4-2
ASSQDLETVMNTEAF
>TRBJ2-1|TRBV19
ASSTERALNNEQF
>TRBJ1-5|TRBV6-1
ASSGPWGTPQH
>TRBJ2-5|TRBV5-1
ASSWGGEETQY
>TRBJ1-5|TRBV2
ASSPGAGTISNQPQH
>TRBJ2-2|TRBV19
ASSIGQGVSNTGELF
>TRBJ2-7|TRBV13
ASSSNSGQGSDEQY
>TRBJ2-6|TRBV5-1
ASSGQGISGANVLT
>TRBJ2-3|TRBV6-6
ASSPPGQTTDTQY
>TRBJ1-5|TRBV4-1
ASSQVDMGFYSNQPQH
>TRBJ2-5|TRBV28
ASSFWVGGDQETQY
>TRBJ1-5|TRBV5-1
ASSKGQGSNQPQH
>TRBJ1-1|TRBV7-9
ASSLVGSTEAF
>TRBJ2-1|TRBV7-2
ASSRTRVQF
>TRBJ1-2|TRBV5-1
ASSLDLGQGINYGYT
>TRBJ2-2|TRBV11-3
ASSLALRRGLNTGELF
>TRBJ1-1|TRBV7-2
ASSYGRAGDTEAF
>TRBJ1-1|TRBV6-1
ASRWTENTEAF
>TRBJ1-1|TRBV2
ASMERRDGWEAF
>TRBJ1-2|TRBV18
ASSPRDGLHVGYT
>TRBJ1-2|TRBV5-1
ASSLAAAANYGYT
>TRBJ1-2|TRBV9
ASSVDQGNYGYT
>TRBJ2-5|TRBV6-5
ASSVGLSGETQY
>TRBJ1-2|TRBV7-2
ASSLTRQGSYGYT
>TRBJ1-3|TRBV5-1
ASSLSWERGNTIY
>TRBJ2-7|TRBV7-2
ASSARQTVRIWSSYEQY
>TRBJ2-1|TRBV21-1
ASRTAGEEYNEQF
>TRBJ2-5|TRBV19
ASSILGGGQETQY
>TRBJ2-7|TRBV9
ASSAQGDTYEQY
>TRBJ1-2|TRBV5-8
ASSQTGIYGYT
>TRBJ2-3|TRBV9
ASSVAVSTDTQY
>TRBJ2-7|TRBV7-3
ASSLAGAYEQY
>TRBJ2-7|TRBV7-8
ASSASGMLYEQY
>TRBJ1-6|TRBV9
ASSVLASSYNSPLH
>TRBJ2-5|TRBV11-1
ASSPEQGAVQETQY
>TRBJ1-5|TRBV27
ASSPERGSNQPQH
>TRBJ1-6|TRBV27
ASSLQSYNSPLH